These 12 T cell receptor beta chains were all obtained from the same sample, sequenced in a study of tumor-infiltrating lymphocytes in primary liver carcinoma. TCR beta cDNA was made from approximately 540 ng total RNA with a constant-region primer. Three-round nested multiplex PCR performed with slightly modified ARM-PCR produced the TCR beta libraries. The first two PCR rounds used TRBV1-TRBV30 primers with a Cbeta primer, approximately 10 cycles each. Each CDR3 protein gets one entry after TCRdb re-called the multiplex PCR reads with MiXCR. The sample shows roughly 70,000 distinct CDR3 sequences, over 60% of them seen only once. Unsorted bulk tissue of about 18-34 mg yielded co-extracted RNA and DNA. Source material: liver tumor tissue from sampling region 4. This sample's subset: tumor region T4, right-lateral pole. Receptors were obtained from a man between 35 and 55 years old with primary liver carcinoma and hepatitis B virus infection.

This clonotype appeared many times. The chain joins TRBV5-1 to TRBJ2-2; perhaps TRBD1 as D (8 bases). Germline V gene lookup returns CDR1 SGHRS and CDR2 YFSETQ. The V gene lost 4 bases and the J gene lost 5 bases, with 15 bases spanning the gap. The CDR3 loop spans 15 amino acids. The CDR3 nucleotides read TGCGCCAGCAGCGTCAGCGGGACAGGAACCGGGGAGCTGTTTTTT. It translates to CASSVSGTGTGELFF. The full variable domain, with the rest looked up from reference TRBV5-1 and TRBJ2-2, is KAGVTQTPRYLIKTRGQQVTLSCSPISGHRSVSWYQQTPGQGLQFLFEYFSETQRNKGNFPGRFSGRQFSNSRSEMNVSTLELGDSALYLCASSVSGTGTGELFFGEGSRLTVL.

Comment on this clonotype: Given a much more abundant clone one base away, this may be a read error. The V gene is TRBV29-1, the J gene TRBJ1-5; a weak D match, TRBD1 (5 bases). Germline V CDR1 and CDR2: SQVTM, ANQGSEA. Trimming shortened V by 6 bases and J by 4 bases, and 22 bases separated the two germline ends. This CDR3 has 16 amino acids. The CDR3 nucleotides are TGCAGCGTCCAGGCAGGGCCATCCGGAGGGAATCAGCCCCAGCATTTT. This encodes CSVQAGPSGGNQPQHF.

This clonotype appeared a single time. This clone may be a read error of a much larger clone one base away. The CDR3 ends on some other residue instead of the conserved phenylalanine or tryptophan, so this is likely a read error. This chain links TRBV29-1 with TRBJ2-7; 8 positions match TRBD1. V shed 7 bases and J 2 bases; nucleotides not matched to a gene: 7. The CDR3 runs to 13 residues. Germline CDR1 is SQVTM and CDR2 is ANQGSEA. CDR3 protein: CSGVQGDPYEQYI. The CDR3 region has the DNA TGCAGCGGGGTACAGGGGGACCCCTACGAGCAGTACATC.

This clonotype was observed at least ten times. This sequence joins TRBV12-3 or TRBV12-4 and TRBJ1-2; TRBD1 is a possible D gene (5 bases). The V end lost 3 bases, the J end lost 0 bases, and 14 bases lay between the germline ends. There are 16 residues in the CDR3. The CDR3 nucleotides read TGTGCCAGCAGTTTCAGGGAGAGGAGGGCTAACTATGGCTACACCTTC. It is translated as CASSFRERRANYGYTF.

The V gene is TRBV12-3 or TRBV12-4, the J gene TRBJ2-3; TRBD1 matches 7 bases. The CDR3 loop spans 14 amino acids. J lost 2 bases, V lost 10 bases, and 9 bases had no gene match. The CDR3 DNA is TGTGCCATCCTGAGGGGGCGCCTCACAGATACGCAGTATTTT. Translating it yields CAILRGRLTDTQYF.

This clonotype was picked up one time. The conserved phenylalanine or tryptophan is not found at the CDR3 terminus, so this likely reflects a read error. V and J are TRBV6-2 or TRBV6-3 and TRBJ2-7; 10 nucleotides align to TRBD1. The trim removed 10 bases at V and 5 bases at J, leaving 8 bases unmatched. The CDR3 consists of 13 residues. The germline CDR1 and CDR2 sequences are MNHEY and SVGEGT. The CDR3 sequence: CAISGTGDDEQYS. The CDR3, as DNA: TGTGCCATCAGCGGGACAGGGGATGACGAGCAGTACTCC.

The rearrangement links TRBV4-3 to TRBJ2-1, with TRBD2 matching over 9 bases. The CDR3 loop spans 17 amino acids. Germline V CDR1 and CDR2: LGHNA, YSLEER. This CDR3 reads CSSSQERSSGILYEQFF. The CDR3 bases are TGCAGCAGCAGCCAAGAAAGGTCTAGCGGGATCCTGTATGAGCAGTTCTTC.

On this clonotype: This may be a read error: a much more frequent sequence differs by one nucleotide. This chain uses TRBV5-1 with TRBJ1-4; the D gene is possibly TRBD1 (5 bases). Deletions cut 8 bases from V and 8 bases from J, with 22 bases between. Per the germline V gene, CDR1 is SGHRS and CDR2 is YFSETQ. The CDR3 runs 15 residues. The CDR3 coding sequence is TGCGCCAGTAGTGTGAGGACGGGGCGAGGGGAAAAACTGTTTTTT. Its translation: CASSVRTGRGEKLFF.

Details on this clonotype: The junction departs from germline at one end; a sequencing error may be responsible. This chain connects TRBV6-1 to TRBJ2-3, with a tentative D call TRBD2 (6 bases). CDR1 is MNHNS and CDR2 is SASEGT in the germline V gene. The CDR3 runs 14 residues. CDR3 sequence: CASCLGLGQDTHYF. In DNA form, the CDR3 reads TGTGCCAGCTGTCTGGGACTGGGCCAGGATACGCACTATTTT.

A remark on this clonotype: One junction end does not reproduce the germline sequence, and a read error may be involved. The chain joins TRBV11-2 to TRBJ2-1, with D hard to call. The germline V gene encodes CDR1 SGHAT and CDR2 FQNNGV. CDR3 length: 15 residues. The chain's CDR3 is CAISLVIDSYIEQFF. Here the CDR3 DNA reads TGTGCCATCAGCTTAGTCATAGACTCCTACATTGAGCAATTCTTC.

About this clonotype itself: Given the absence of the conserved phenylalanine or tryptophan at the CDR3 end, a read error is likely. The CDR3 spells CASSLVLEQTQYY. In DNA form, the CDR3 reads TGTGCCAGCAGCTTAGTTCTGGAACAGACTCAGTACTAC. The V call is TRBV11-2, the J call TRBJ2-5, with no clear D. The CDR3 covers 13 residues. Germline values: CDR1 SGHAT, CDR2 FQNNGV.

This clonotype was observed a handful of times. This could be a read error, since a much larger clone is one nucleotide away. A read error is likely, as this CDR3 ends without the conserved phenylalanine or tryptophan. The V gene is TRBV28, the J gene TRBJ1-6; possible D gene TRBD1, 6 bases. The CDR3 consists of 15 residues. The germline V and J ends were trimmed by 5 bases and 0 bases, with 8 bases remaining between them. The germline V gene encodes CDR1 MDHEN and CDR2 SYDVKM. The DNA of the CDR3 is TGTGCCAGCAGTACAGGGCCCTCCTATAATTCACCCCTCCACCTT. It translates to CASSTGPSYNSPLHL.